This entry lists 31 T cell receptor beta chains sequenced from one sample in a study of response to subunit inactivated influenza vaccine. TCRdb reprocessed the RT-PCR reads with MiXCR, giving one entry per CDR3 protein. The table records around 580,000 distinct CDR3 sequences, about 11% of them present only once. The source was PBMCs from blood, collected on the day of vaccination. The receptors were gathered from a man aged 45-65 years who received an inactivated influenza vaccine.

The sample holds a few counts of this clonotype. The gene calls are TRBV14 and TRBJ1-4; D possibly corresponds to TRBD1 (6 bases). The CDR3 length is 16 residues. Germline CDR1 SGHDN, CDR2 FVKESK. Trimming pared 1 base from V and 2 bases from J, leaving 11 bases between. This CDR3 reads CASSQGLGATNEKLFF. For the CDR3, the DNA is TGTGCCAGCAGCCAAGGGTTGGGGGCGACTAATGAAAAACTGTTTTTT. Looking up the rest from reference TRBV14 and TRBJ1-4 gives the full variable domain: EAGVTQFPSHSVIEKGQTVTLRCDPISGHDNLYWYRRVMGKEIKFLLHFVKESKQDESGMPNNRFLAERTGGTYSTLKVQPAELEDSGVYFCASSQGLGATNEKLFFGSGTQLSVL.

This chain connects TRBV20-1 to TRBJ2-6; D gene uncertain. Trimming took off 3 bases at V and 0 bases at J, with 3 bases between the two ends. Germline CDR1 is DFQATT and CDR2 is SNEGSKA (reference sequence). This CDR3 has 13 residues. CDR3 sequence reads: CSARASGANVLTF. CDR3 nucleotide sequence: TGCAGTGCTAGGGCCTCTGGGGCCAACGTCCTGACTTTC.

The genes are TRBV20-1 and TRBJ2-5; D is ambiguous. Trimming took 1 base from V and 1 from J, leaving 13 bases between them. The CDR3 sequence is 15 residues long. Germline lookup yields CDR1 DFQATT and CDR2 SNEGSKA (reference sequence). The CDR3 reads CSARGVGRPQETQYF. For the CDR3, the DNA is TGCAGTGCTAGAGGCGTCGGACGTCCCCAAGAGACCCAGTACTTC.

This clonotype was found once. The CDR3 nucleotides are TGTGCCTGGAGGGTTTCTGGGGCCAACGTCCTGACTTTC. Translating gives CAWRVSGANVLTF. This chain links TRBV30 with TRBJ2-6; D is undetermined. The CDR3 is made up of 13 amino acids. CDR1 is GTSNPN, CDR2 SVGIG, per germline (reference sequence). V lost 3 bases and J 1 base, leaving 4 bases between the germline ends.

This clonotype was counted between two and nine times. The chain is built from TRBV27 and TRBJ1-6; unclear D gene. This CDR3 contains 13 residues. Trimming removed 2 bases at V and 10 bases at J, with 9 bases between. The germline gives CDR1 MNHEY, CDR2 SMNVEV (reference sequence). CDR3 protein: CASSLVRRSPLHF. CDR3 nucleotides: TGTGCCAGCAGTTTAGTTAGGAGGTCACCCCTCCACTTT.

This rearrangement joins TRBV19 to TRBJ1-2; 7 bases line up with TRBD1. The V gene's germline CDR1 is LNHDA and CDR2 SQIVND (reference sequence). The junction had 4 bases not matched to a gene; V was cut back by 7 bases and J by 2 bases. CDR3 length equals 13 residues. The CDR3 bases are TGTGCCAGTAATTGGGGACAGAACTATGGCTACACCTTC. This encodes CASNWGQNYGYTF.

The J gene is TRBJ2-3, the V gene TRBV19; D is uncertain. Germline lookup yields CDR1 LNHDA and CDR2 SQIVND (reference sequence). Trimming removed 2 bases from V and 2 bases from J, with 2 bases in between. The CDR3 contains 12 residues. The CDR3: CASSINTDTQYF. The DNA for the CDR3 is TGTGCCAGTAGTATAAACACAGATACGCAGTATTTT.

This clonotype was observed at least ten times. The chain employs TRBV27 and TRBJ2-1, with 7 bases lining up with TRBD1. This CDR3 is built from 16 residues. After removal of 6 bases from V and 4 bases from J, the junction contained 12 bases not matched to a gene. Germline CDR1 MNHEY, CDR2 SMNVEV (reference sequence). The CDR3 nucleotides read TGTGCCAGCAGACCCGTGAGGGCAGGGGGTTACAATGAGCAGTTCTTC. As protein: CASRPVRAGGYNEQFF.

The chain uses TRBV12-3 or TRBV12-4 and TRBJ2-5; 8 nucleotides match TRBD1. The junction had 7 bases not matched to a gene; V was cut back by 5 bases and J by 5 bases. The CDR3 length is 14 residues. The CDR3 region is CASSPQGAMETQYF. The CDR3 bases are TGTGCCAGCAGTCCTCAGGGGGCGATGGAGACCCAGTACTTC.

The chain carries TRBV5-1 and TRBJ1-1; no clear D. The ends were cut back, 4 bases at V and 3 bases at J, with 10 bases in the middle. Germline values: CDR1 SGHRS, CDR2 YFSETQ. This CDR3 is built from 13 residues. CDR3 loop: CASSEQVDTEAFF. CDR3 coding DNA: TGCGCCAGCAGCGAGCAGGTGGACACTGAAGCTTTCTTT.

This clonotype was recorded many times. The V gene is TRBV3-1, the J gene TRBJ2-7; no firm D call. CDR1 LGHDT and CDR2 YNNKEL come from the germline V gene (reference sequence). The V end was cut by 1 base, the J end by 7 bases, with 8 bases between. The CDR3 has 12 amino acids. CDR3 sequence reads: CASSQVVEEQYF. The CDR3 DNA reads as TGTGCCAGCAGCCAAGTGGTAGAAGAGCAGTACTTC.

This clonotype was seen more than once but under ten times. The chain links TRBV20-1 to TRBJ1-4; a possible D gene is TRBD1 (5 bases). V was cut by 1 base and J by 0 bases, with 9 bases left in between. Germline V CDR1 and CDR2: DFQATT, SNEGSKA (reference sequence). CDR3 length equals 15 residues. The CDR3 is CSARVRGATNEKLFF. The CDR3 nucleotides are TGCAGTGCTAGAGTCCGGGGCGCAACTAATGAAAAACTGTTTTTT.

This clonotype was found a few times. The rearrangement joins TRBV18 to TRBJ1-4; TRBD1 aligns across 8 bases. The germline gives CDR1 KGHSH, CDR2 LQKENI. The V and J ends lost 3 bases and 8 bases, in that order; junction bases with no gene match: 11. CDR3 length: 16 residues. The CDR3 DNA reads TGTGCCAGCTCACCCTTCGGACAGGGCGGGGAGGAAAAACTGTTTTTT. Its translation is CASSPFGQGGEEKLFF.

The chain recombines TRBV4-1 with TRBJ2-7; 7 bases match TRBD1. V gave up 1 base and J gave up 0 bases; unmatched junction bases: 3. The CDR3 covers 15 residues. The germline V gene has CDR1 MGHRA and CDR2 YSYEKL. The CDR3 is CASSQGQGTSYEQYF. For the CDR3, the DNA is TGCGCCAGCAGCCAAGGACAGGGTACCTCCTACGAGCAGTACTTC.

This clonotype was counted only a few times. The chain combines TRBV20-1 with TRBJ1-6; a weak D match, TRBD1 (6 bases). Germline V gene data show CDR1 as DFQATT and CDR2 as SNEGSKA (reference sequence). Between the trimmed V and J ends, which lost 0 bases and 8 bases, there was a span of 11 bases. The CDR3 consists of 14 residues. The CDR3 is CSAREPQGYSPLHF. DNA for the CDR3: TGCAGTGCTAGAGAACCACAGGGATATTCACCCCTCCACTTT.

The chain recombines TRBV6-2 or TRBV6-3 with TRBJ2-1; 10 nucleotides match TRBD2. Looked up from germline, CDR1 is MNHEY and CDR2 is SVGEGT. CDR3 size: 16 residues. J lost 4 bases, V lost 1 base, and 4 bases had no gene match. The CDR3, as DNA: TGTGCCAGCAGTTACTACGATAGCGGGAGGTACAATGAGCAGTTCTTC. Translated, it gives CASSYYDSGRYNEQFF.

This clonotype was seen a handful of times. V and J are TRBV6-5 and TRBJ2-7; 11 positions agree with TRBD2. Germline V lookup: CDR1 MNHEY, CDR2 SVGAGI. V lost 6 bases, J lost 1 base, and 11 bases stayed unmatched. The CDR3 has 17 residues. As DNA, the CDR3 is TGTGCCAGCAGGTTTACTAGCGGGGGCCTCACTTCCTACGAGCAGTACTTC. It is translated as CASRFTSGGLTSYEQYF.

The chain has TRBV15 and TRBJ2-3; 9 bases agree with TRBD2. With V trimmed by 0 bases and J by 5 bases, 3 bases remained unmatched. The CDR3 has 15 residues. Per germline, CDR1 LNHNV and CDR2 YYDKDF (reference sequence). The CDR3 DNA follows: TGTGCCACCAGCAGAGAATCACTAGCGGGAGATACGCAGTATTTT. This codes for CATSRESLAGDTQYF.

This clonotype was recorded a few times. The J gene is TRBJ2-2, the V gene TRBV9, with 8 bases lining up with TRBD2. The CDR3 contains 14 residues. The V gene's germline CDR1 is SGDLS and CDR2 YYNGEE. V was clipped by 3 bases and J by 4 bases; unmatched bases: 2. The CDR3 sequence: CASSGREVTGELFF. DNA of the CDR3: TGTGCCAGCAGCGGGCGGGAGGTCACCGGGGAGCTGTTTTTT.

The rearrangement uses TRBV20-1 and TRBJ2-7; D is tentatively TRBD1 or TRBD2 (6 bases each). Trimming left V 5 bases short and J 5 bases short, with 13 bases between. The CDR3 runs to 12 residues. Per germline, CDR1 DFQATT and CDR2 SNEGSKA (reference sequence). As DNA, the CDR3 is TGCAGTGCTGGGGGGCTTGGCGACGAGCAGTACTTC. This translates into CSAGGLGDEQYF.

About this clonotype: A single base separates this from a much larger clone, so it may be a read error. The chain combines TRBV21-1 with TRBJ2-4; no check of the table's D call, TRBD1, against the DNA was made. TRBV21-1 is listed as a pseudogene. The CDR3 sequence is 15 residues long. The CDR3 sequence: CASSKGPGEKNIQYF. For the CDR3, the DNA is TGTGCCAGCAGCAAAGGACCGGGGGAGAAAAACATTCAGTACTTC.

Only a few counts were recorded for this clonotype. The gene calls are TRBV20-1 and TRBJ2-5; no clear D gene. CDR1 and CDR2 from the germline V gene are DFQATT and SNEGSKA (reference sequence). The CDR3 contains 12 residues. The V end lost 7 bases, the J end lost 5 bases, and 14 bases lay between the germline ends. The CDR3 sequence: CSVSVAPETQYF. For the CDR3, the DNA is TGCAGTGTCTCTGTGGCCCCCGAGACCCAGTACTTC.

The gene calls are TRBV10-3 and TRBJ2-3; a possible D gene is TRBD2 (6 bases). V shed 11 bases and J shed 1 base, with 19 bases lying between them. There are 15 residues in the CDR3. CDR1 is ENHRY and CDR2 is SYGVKD in the germline V gene. In DNA form, the CDR3 reads TGTGCCGTTGGGGGATTAGCGGCCCGCACAGATACGCAGTATTTT. Residues: CAVGGLAARTDTQYF.

This clonotype was detected ten times or more. This sequence joins TRBV9 and TRBJ2-1; TRBD2 matches at 11 bases. Looked up from germline, CDR1 is SGDLS and CDR2 is YYNGEE. J was trimmed by 5 bases and V by 4 bases; bases with no gene match: 5. This CDR3 spans 15 amino acids. CDR3 DNA sequence: TGTGCCAGCAGCAGGGGACTAGCGGTAAACAATGAGCAGTTCTTC. Amino acids: CASSRGLAVNNEQFF.

In its sample, this clonotype was seen a few times. V and J are TRBV7-6 and TRBJ2-5; 7 nucleotides align to TRBD2. With V trimmed by 5 bases and J by 3 bases, 9 bases remained unmatched. Germline CDR1 reads SGHVS; CDR2 reads FNYEAQ. The CDR3 extends over 15 amino acids. CDR3 sequence (DNA): TGTGCCAGCAGCCCGAGTCTAGCGGTTAAAGAGACCCAGTACTTC. Amino acids: CASSPSLAVKETQYF.

In this sample, this clonotype turned up a few times. The chain joins TRBV20-1 to TRBJ1-5; D perhaps matches TRBD1 (6 bases). This CDR3 contains 12 residues. Germline values: CDR1 DFQATT, CDR2 SNEGSKA (reference sequence). V shed 8 bases and J shed 4 bases, with 12 bases lying between them. The CDR3: CSRQAGNQPQHF. CDR3 DNA sequence: TGCAGTCGACAGGCAGGAAATCAGCCCCAGCATTTT.

This clonotype was seen a few times. The rearrangement joins TRBV5-1 to TRBJ1-1; possibly TRBD1 for D (5 bases). Germline CDR1 is SGHRS and CDR2 is YFSETQ. This CDR3 comprises 15 residues. The V and J ends lost 5 bases and 2 bases respectively, with 16 bases between them. CDR3 sequence reads: CASSPGGGHNTEAFF. For the CDR3, the DNA is TGCGCCAGCAGTCCCGGGGGAGGGCATAACACTGAAGCTTTCTTT.

This clonotype showed up many times. The V call is TRBV6-2 or TRBV6-3, the J call TRBJ2-7, with D unclear. Germline CDR1 and CDR2: MNHEY and SVGEGT. Trimming shortened V by 10 bases and J by 2 bases, and 15 bases separated the two germline ends. The CDR3 sequence is 13 residues long. DNA of the CDR3: TGTGCCAAGAGTCTAGGGTGGACCTACGAGCAGTACTTC. It specifies CAKSLGWTYEQYF.

This clonotype was seen only a few times. DNA for the CDR3: TGTGCCAGCAGGATTTCAGCGGATCGCAATCAGCCCCAGCATTTT. Translating it yields CASRISADRNQPQHF. This sequence joins TRBV5-5 and TRBJ1-5; no firm D call. Trimming left V 5 bases short and J 2 bases short, with 14 bases between. Germline CDR1 SGHKS, CDR2 YYEKEE (reference sequence). The CDR3 has 15 amino acids.

This chain uses TRBV2 with TRBJ2-5; D not resolved. Looked up from germline, CDR1 is SNHLY and CDR2 is FYNNEI. The CDR3 contains 12 residues. The germline V and J ends were trimmed by 4 bases and 11 bases, with 14 bases remaining between them. The CDR3 protein is CASSVRPLHQYF. CDR3 in DNA: TGTGCCAGCAGTGTTCGACCCCTTCATCAGTACTTC.

This clonotype was observed a handful of times. V is TRBV12-3 or TRBV12-4 and J is TRBJ2-3; 10 positions match TRBD2. V lost 2 bases and J lost 6; bases outside the gene matches: 2. The CDR3 is made up of 14 amino acids. CDR3 bases: TGTGCCAGCAGTTTACTAGCGGGAGAGGATACGCAGTATTTT. Its translation is CASSLLAGEDTQYF.